The entry below describes one TCR beta chain. The sample belongs to a study of blood T cell repertoires in COVID-19. Authors' methods: Nucleated cell counts were estimated from reference gene primer amplification. Profiled with immunoSEQ multiplex PCR; TCRdb holds only in-frame clones, not every one. V, J and clone size are taken as reported in that table, and D and trimming were inferred from the DNA itself. The sample contains fewer than 250,000 clones, about 85% of which appear only once. This TCR came from a man between 40 and 49 years old with acute or convalescent COVID-19. The sample taken for sequencing was peripheral blood.

The CDR3 protein is CASSYESGDGGGYTF. In DNA form, the CDR3 reads TGTGCCAGCAGTTACGAGTCGGGGGACGGGGGTGGCTACACCTTC. This chain connects TRBV6-5 to TRBJ1-2; D possibly corresponds to TRBD1 (5 bases). The V gene's germline CDR1 is MNHEY and CDR2 SVGAGI. The V end was cut by 2 bases, the J end by 7 bases, with 17 bases between. The CDR3 loop spans 15 amino acids.